This T cell receptor beta chain comes out of a study of blood T cell repertoires in COVID-19. On the study more broadly: PBMCs, B-cell-depleted T cells, or T cells provided the cDNA or gDNA that made up the material.

The CDR3 runs to 15 residues. CDR1 is SNHLY, CDR2 FYNNEI, per germline. V was clipped by 6 bases and J by 9 bases, with 18 bases between them. Under the authors' procedure: Cell counts per sample came from amplifying reference gene primers. The table came from immunoSEQ multiplex PCR; TCRdb's copy has only in-frame clones and leaves some out. The V and J calls and the clone size are those of that table, but D and trimming were determined from the DNA. The data hold 65,000 or so clones, with over 75% observed a single time. Only a few counts were recorded for this clone. This TCR was recovered from a man aged 45 to 65 with active COVID-19. The specimen sequenced was peripheral blood. This chain uses TRBV2 with TRBJ1-6, with D unresolved. The CDR3 nucleotides read TGTGCCAGCAGAGCGGAGTGGGCAGAAGGTTCACCCCTCCACTTT. It translates to CASRAEWAEGSPLHF.